The rows below give T cell receptor beta chains drawn from one sample of a study of early T cells in non-severe SARS-CoV-2 infection. In TCRdb, the 5' RACE reads were re-called with MiXCR into one record per CDR3 protein. The repertoire holds around 33,000 distinct CDR3 sequences, with about 5.6% as singletons. The specimen was whole blood. The receptor source for this set is an adult who was a healthcare worker with PCR-confirmed SARS-CoV-2 infection or an uninfected control (not recorded which). CDR3s include the opening cysteine and the closing phenylalanine or tryptophan. D genes are given only for firm matches. Clone size, where shown, is once, few, many, or a class for clones that have expanded.

TRBD1	TRBV4-1	.	TRBJ1-2	14	CASSQHRGAYGYTF	TGCGCCAGCAGCCAACACAGGGGGGCCTATGGCTACACCTTC
TRBD1	TRBV10-1	few	TRBJ2-2	16	CASSEPGQGRTGELFF	TGCGCCAGCAGTGAGCCGGGACAGGGACGTACCGGGGAGCTGTTTTTT
.	TRBV27	.	TRBJ1-2	14	CASSLLASNYGYTF	TGTGCCAGCAGTTTATTGGCCAGCAACTATGGCTACACCTTC
TRBD2	TRBV2	many	TRBJ2-1	15	CASRPELAGYNEQFF	TGTGCCAGCAGGCCTGAGCTAGCGGGGTACAATGAGCAGTTCTTC
TRBD2	TRBV4-1	many	TRBJ2-7	15	CASSQASGGAYEQYF	TGCGCCAGCAGCCAAGCTAGCGGGGGGGCCTACGAGCAGTACTTC
.	TRBV29-1	many	TRBJ2-6	15	CSVDRDGAGANVLTF	TGCAGCGTTGACCGGGACGGCGCTGGGGCCAACGTCCTGACTTTC
TRBD1	TRBV6-1	many	TRBJ1-1	14	CASTGDRAFTEAFF	TGTGCCAGCACCGGGGACAGGGCGTTCACTGAAGCTTTCTTT
.	TRBV3-1	many	TRBJ1-1	14	CASSQAGANTEAFF	TGTGCCAGCAGCCAAGCTGGGGCTAACACTGAAGCTTTCTTT
.	TRBV5-1	many	TRBJ2-5	13	CASSLVGKETQYF	TGCGCCAGCAGCTTGGTCGGAAAAGAGACCCAGTACTTC
.	TRBV20-1	many	TRBJ2-3	15	CSARGVASGTDTQYF	TGCAGTGCTAGAGGGGTGGCTAGCGGCACAGATACGCAGTATTTT
.	TRBV3-1	many	TRBJ1-1	13	CASSQHRETEAFF	TGTGCCAGCAGCCAACACCGGGAAACTGAAGCTTTCTTT
TRBD2	TRBV5-8	many	TRBJ2-1	16	CASRLLAGSSYNEQFF	TGTGCCAGCAGACTACTAGCGGGAAGCTCCTACAATGAGCAGTTCTTC
.	TRBV20-1	many	TRBJ2-7	12	CSAPATGYEQYF	TGCAGTGCTCCAGCGACAGGTTACGAACAGTACTTC
.	TRBV5-1	many	TRBJ2-3	15	CASSLSDGYTDTQYF	TGCGCCAGCAGCTTGAGTGATGGCTACACAGATACGCAGTATTTT
.	TRBV9	many	TRBJ1-1	16	CASSVTVGVGDTEAFF	TGTGCCAGCAGCGTAACTGTAGGGGTGGGGGACACTGAAGCTTTCTTT
TRBD1	TRBV3-1	.	TRBJ2-7	16	CASSQVLGQGAYEQYF	TGTGCCAGCAGCCAAGTTTTGGGACAGGGAGCCTACGAGCAGTACTTC
.	TRBV7-9	many	TRBJ2-5	14	CASSSVGAQETQYF	TGTGCCAGCAGCTCTGTAGGTGCGCAAGAGACCCAGTACTTC
TRBD1	TRBV12-3/TRBV12-4	many	TRBJ2-3	17	CASSFLPGQGNTDTQYF	TGTGCCAGCAGTTTCCTCCCGGGACAGGGAAACACAGATACGCAGTATTTT
.	TRBV5-1	many	TRBJ2-2	16	CASSLQGGGVTGELFF	TGCGCCAGCAGCTTGCAAGGCGGGGGCGTCACCGGGGAGCTGTTTTTT
.	TRBV21-1	many	TRBJ2-7	15	CASSKIRLEAYEQYF	TGTGCCAGCAGCAAAATACGTCTGGAAGCCTACGAGCAGTACTTC
.	TRBV19	many	TRBJ2-3	13	CASMKVDTDTQYF	TGTGCCAGTATGAAGGTAGACACAGATACGCAGTATTTT
TRBD2	TRBV7-2	many	TRBJ2-1	19	CASSPRGGGAIVSYNEQFF	TGTGCCAGCAGCCCCCGTGGCGGGGGGGCCATAGTCTCCTACAATGAGCAGTTCTTC
.	TRBV7-3	many	TRBJ2-6	21	CASSLIPSNRDFLTRPNVLTF	TGTGCCAGCAGCTTAATACCTTCGAACCGGGACTTCTTAACCCGGCCCAACGTCCTGACTTTC
TRBD1	TRBV2	many	TRBJ1-1	15	CASSERSGGWTEAFF	TGTGCCAGCAGTGAGAGGTCAGGGGGCTGGACTGAAGCTTTCTTT
TRBD2	TRBV2	.	TRBJ2-5	20	CASSRHLLAGGPNLGETQYF	TGTGCCAGCAGCCGACACCTTTTAGCGGGAGGGCCAAATCTAGGAGAGACCCAGTACTTC
.	TRBV6-5	many	TRBJ1-2	15	CASRISWTANYGYTF	TGTGCCAGCAGAATTTCATGGACAGCGAACTATGGCTACACCTTC
.	TRBV12-3/TRBV12-4	many	TRBJ1-5	8	CASTLGGF	TGTGCCAGCACCCTGGGAGGATTT
TRBD1	TRBV2	few	TRBJ2-1	15	CASSYRGVTYNEQFF	TGTGCCAGCAGTTACAGGGGTGTCACCTACAATGAGCAGTTCTTC
TRBD2	TRBV5-1	many	TRBJ2-7	14	CASSAGTSGAEQYF	TGCGCCAGCAGCGCCGGGACTAGCGGCGCCGAGCAGTACTTC
.	TRBV5-1	medium-sized	TRBJ1-1	14	CASSSPGQNTEAFF	TGCGCCAGCAGCTCTCCGGGACAGAACACTGAAGCTTTCTTT
.	TRBV2	many	TRBJ1-2	10	CASRGDGYTF	TGTGCCTCCCGGGGAGATGGCTACACCTTC
TRBD2	TRBV12-3/TRBV12-4	many	TRBJ2-7	14	CASRAGSGSYEQYF	TGTGCCAGCAGAGCCGGTAGCGGGAGTTACGAGCAGTACTTC
TRBD2	TRBV7-2	many	TRBJ2-7	16	CASSLSLAGGRVEQYF	TGTGCCAGCAGCTTAAGTCTAGCGGGAGGGCGGGTCGAGCAGTACTTC
.	TRBV29-1	many	TRBJ2-3	13	CSVESPGTDTQYF	TGCAGCGTTGAATCCCCGGGGACAGATACGCAGTATTTT
TRBD2	TRBV18	many	TRBJ2-7	21	CASSPSPRLAGGRFGDYEQYF	TGTGCCAGCTCACCCTCACCCCGACTAGCGGGAGGAAGATTCGGGGACTACGAGCAGTACTTC
TRBD1	TRBV19	many	TRBJ1-1	14	CASSAGQGASEAFF	TGTGCCAGTAGTGCGGGACAGGGGGCGTCTGAAGCTTTCTTT
.	TRBV5-4	many	TRBJ2-7	13	CASSPLGGYEQYF	TGTGCCAGCAGCCCCCTTGGGGGCTACGAGCAGTACTTC
.	TRBV4-2	many	TRBJ2-2	15	CASSDSTVDTGELFF	TGTGCCAGCAGCGACTCTACAGTCGACACCGGGGAGCTGTTTTTT